A selection of T cell receptor beta chains follows, all from one sample in a study of T-cell memory formation after mild COVID-19. From the 5' RACE reads, TCRdb called clonotypes with MiXCR, one entry per CDR3 protein. Of around 470,000 distinct CDR3 sequences in the sample, around 20% were seen once. The sample was PBMCs or a T cell subset sorted from them (not recorded which). These receptor sequences come from an adult woman who had mild COVID-19 (a few samples of this study predate the infection). Cell type and time point are not known. CDR3s include the opening cysteine and the closing phenylalanine or tryptophan.

V	J	CDR3
TRBV4-3	TRBJ2-3	CASSQGGRSLGDTQYF
TRBV29-1	TRBJ1-1	CREIPTGTNTEAFF
TRBV24-1	TRBJ2-2	CATSDLPVTNTGELFF
TRBV24-1	TRBJ2-1	CATSDTRTGRSYNEQFF
TRBV7-2	TRBJ2-1	CASSPWTSGGAGEQFF
TRBV6-1	TRBJ1-1	CASSEIEGRTEAFF
TRBV5-1	TRBJ1-4	CASSLPPATNEKLFF
TRBV5-1	TRBJ2-1	CASSWGIAGYNEQFF
TRBV3-1	TRBJ2-7	CASSQVGGGRGEQYF
TRBV6-2/TRBV6-3	TRBJ1-2	CASSYGENYGYTF
TRBV25-1	TRBJ2-7	CASSSDRVRYEQYF
TRBV5-1	TRBJ2-7	CASSTWTGISYEQYF
TRBV19	TRBJ1-1	CASRPRESNTEAFF
TRBV3-1	TRBJ2-7	CASSSVGGYEQYF
TRBV5-6	TRBJ2-1	CASSWIRGDNEQFF
TRBV29-1	TRBJ1-1	CSVEDFPEAFF
TRBV5-6	TRBJ2-1	CASSLGPSNEQFF
TRBV7-6	TRBJ1-6	CATQLLDGNSPLHF
TRBV12-3/TRBV12-4	TRBJ2-7	CASSLGPAYYEQYF
TRBV7-9	TRBJ1-1	CASSFDTTEAFF
TRBV10-3	TRBJ2-1	CATETSGYNEQFF
TRBV20-1	TRBJ2-1	CSARARSSYNEQFF
TRBV4-3	TRBJ1-5	CASSQDQQSPQPQHF
TRBV7-9	TRBJ2-1	CASSGGKGASLGRNEQFF
TRBV4-2	TRBJ1-1	CASSQAYAGVGTEAFF
TRBV7-9	TRBJ2-3	CASSLDGTTRTQYF
TRBV9	TRBJ2-7	CASSEGAGEDEQYF
TRBV3-1	TRBJ2-7	CASSQGQGPPYEQYF
TRBV12-3/TRBV12-4	TRBJ1-5	CASSLRGRNQPQHF
TRBV6-5	TRBJ2-7	CASGQGDSYEQYF
TRBV5-1	TRBJ2-7	CASSLEGQGLYEQYF
TRBV18	TRBJ2-5	CASSPARDSEETQYF
TRBV4-3	TRBJ2-2	CASSSLPRGAGTGELFF
TRBV12-3/TRBV12-4	TRBJ2-1	CASSYTRDYYNEQFF
TRBV12-3/TRBV12-4	TRBJ1-1	CASSRSVLNTEAFF
TRBV27	TRBJ2-2	CASRVAGFTGELFF
TRBV5-1	TRBJ2-1	CASSLVASGNEQFF
TRBV12-5	TRBJ1-2	CASGLGLQGVLSYGYTF
TRBV19	TRBJ2-2	CASTRAGMNTGELFF
TRBV6-5	TRBJ2-5	CASGVYQETQYF
TRBV12-3/TRBV12-4	TRBJ2-7	CASSFPGGRHEQYF
TRBV5-1	TRBJ1-5	CASSLYPNQPQHF
TRBV12-3/TRBV12-4	TRBJ1-2	CASSSTLTGIYGYTF
TRBV24-1	TRBJ2-7	CATRAAEDPYEQYF
TRBV7-8	TRBJ2-2	CASSLGLRGELFF
TRBV5-1	TRBJ2-1	CASSWGQGFNEQFF
TRBV12-3/TRBV12-4	TRBJ2-2	CASSFRQGNTGELFF